This is a list of T cell receptor beta chains from one sample in a study of T cells in Graves' hyperthyroidism and ophthalmopathy. One entry per CDR3 protein, called by TCRdb with MiXCR from the multiplex PCR reads. This sample has fewer than 650,000 distinct CDR3 sequences, with roughly 14% found just once. Source material: blood. The receptors were gathered from a woman aged 40 to 49 with Graves' ophthalmopathy. Each CDR3 is given with its conserved first and last residue.

J gene: TRBJ1-1; V gene: TRBV18; CDR3 protein: CASSPNRAMNTEAFF
J gene: TRBJ2-5; V gene: TRBV15; CDR3 protein: CATSREGFEGETQYF
J gene: TRBJ2-2; V gene: TRBV5-1; CDR3 protein: CASSLTIAMGLAANTGELFF
J gene: TRBJ2-5; V gene: TRBV19; CDR3 protein: CASRRDAMGETQYF
J gene: TRBJ2-6; V gene: TRBV6-5; CDR3 protein: CASSYGGSGANVLTF
J gene: TRBJ2-6; V gene: TRBV30; CDR3 protein: CAWSVGRTSGANVLTF
J gene: TRBJ2-7; V gene: TRBV28; CDR3 protein: CASRISGAGGPDEQYF
J gene: TRBJ1-2; V gene: TRBV29-1; CDR3 protein: CSVEDFRAGSYGYTF
J gene: TRBJ2-7; V gene: TRBV5-6; CDR3 protein: CASSFESLLDEQYF
J gene: TRBJ1-2; V gene: TRBV20-1; CDR3 protein: CSAPAGTGKYGYTF
J gene: TRBJ2-7; V gene: TRBV10-1; CDR3 protein: CASSERGGYEQYF
J gene: TRBJ2-2; V gene: TRBV5-1; CDR3 protein: CASSPDVNTGELFF
J gene: TRBJ2-7; V gene: TRBV6-1; CDR3 protein: CASRPLGMGSYGQYF
J gene: TRBJ1-1; V gene: TRBV27; CDR3 protein: CASGAPGTEAFF
J gene: TRBJ2-5; V gene: TRBV5-1; CDR3 protein: CASSFPRGYQETQYF
J gene: TRBJ2-5; V gene: TRBV6-2/TRBV6-3; CDR3 protein: CASRLAGTGETQYF
J gene: TRBJ2-7; V gene: TRBV7-9; CDR3 protein: CASSLAEGANYEQYF
J gene: TRBJ1-5; V gene: TRBV18; CDR3 protein: CASSPRGEQPQHF
J gene: TRBJ1-1; V gene: TRBV6-1; CDR3 protein: CASRIQGRGDTEAFF
J gene: TRBJ1-2; V gene: TRBV28; CDR3 protein: CASSTSTVNYGYTF
J gene: TRBJ2-2; V gene: TRBV30; CDR3 protein: CAWKSTGYPGELFF
J gene: TRBJ1-5; V gene: TRBV6-1; CDR3 protein: CASSEDRGKNQPQHF
J gene: TRBJ1-1; V gene: TRBV28; CDR3 protein: CASSFEGRGEAFF
J gene: TRBJ1-2; V gene: TRBV30; CDR3 protein: CAWSRGSTYGYTF
J gene: TRBJ2-7; V gene: TRBV27; CDR3 protein: CASTPPGLATEQYF
J gene: TRBJ1-5; V gene: TRBV7-8; CDR3 protein: CASSLVGVGQPQHF
J gene: TRBJ1-6; V gene: TRBV28; CDR3 protein: CASSLLSRGTPLHF
J gene: TRBJ1-1; V gene: TRBV6-1; CDR3 protein: CAAVPGNTEAFF
J gene: TRBJ1-1; V gene: TRBV6-5; CDR3 protein: CASLRGWGTEAFF
J gene: TRBJ2-2; V gene: TRBV12-3/TRBV12-4; CDR3 protein: CASSKGLFTGELFF
J gene: TRBJ2-3; V gene: TRBV5-5; CDR3 protein: CASSPSSRTDTQYF
J gene: TRBJ2-5; V gene: TRBV6-5; CDR3 protein: CASSYWRDIEETQYF
J gene: TRBJ2-3; V gene: TRBV9; CDR3 protein: CASSVAGLGPDTQYF
J gene: TRBJ1-1; V gene: TRBV19; CDR3 protein: CASLSRGLNAEAFF
J gene: TRBJ1-2; V gene: TRBV12-3/TRBV12-4; CDR3 protein: CASRMEGGYGYTF
J gene: TRBJ2-6; V gene: TRBV7-8; CDR3 protein: CASSLARGRGGANVLTF
J gene: TRBJ1-2; V gene: TRBV7-2; CDR3 protein: CASSPRQAGYTF
J gene: TRBJ2-2; V gene: TRBV27; CDR3 protein: CASAWGAGSGELFF
J gene: TRBJ2-6; V gene: TRBV11-2; CDR3 protein: CASSLVVDRAGANVLTF
J gene: TRBJ2-2; V gene: TRBV6-1; CDR3 protein: CASRPGPMYTGELFF
J gene: TRBJ2-7; V gene: TRBV6-2/TRBV6-3; CDR3 protein: CASSNGDSYEQYF